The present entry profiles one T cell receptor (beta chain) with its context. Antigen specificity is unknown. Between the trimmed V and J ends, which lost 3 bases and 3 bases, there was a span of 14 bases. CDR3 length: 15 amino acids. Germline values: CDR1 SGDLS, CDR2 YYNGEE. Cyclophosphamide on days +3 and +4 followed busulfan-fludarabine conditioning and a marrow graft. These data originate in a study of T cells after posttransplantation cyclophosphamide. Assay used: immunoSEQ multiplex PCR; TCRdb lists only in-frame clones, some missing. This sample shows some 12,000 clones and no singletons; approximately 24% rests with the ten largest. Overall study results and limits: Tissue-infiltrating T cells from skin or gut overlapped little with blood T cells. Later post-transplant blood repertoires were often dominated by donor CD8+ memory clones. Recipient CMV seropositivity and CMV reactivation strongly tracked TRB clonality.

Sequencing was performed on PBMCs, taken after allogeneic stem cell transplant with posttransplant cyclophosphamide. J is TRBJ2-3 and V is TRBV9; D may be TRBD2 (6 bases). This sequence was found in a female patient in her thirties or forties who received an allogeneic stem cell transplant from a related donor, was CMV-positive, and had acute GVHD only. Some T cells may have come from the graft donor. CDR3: CASSAPGVGTDTQYF. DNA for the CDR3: TGTGCCAGCAGCGCCCCGGGGGTGGGTACAGATACGCAGTATTTT.